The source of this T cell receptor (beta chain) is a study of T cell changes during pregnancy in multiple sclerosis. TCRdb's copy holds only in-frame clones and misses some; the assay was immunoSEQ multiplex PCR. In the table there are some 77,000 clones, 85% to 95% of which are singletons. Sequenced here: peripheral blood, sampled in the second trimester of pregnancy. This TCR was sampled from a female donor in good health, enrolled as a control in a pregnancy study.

The CDR3 reads CASSQTTGYTEAFF. The CDR3, as DNA: TGTGCCAGCAGCCAAACTACAGGGTACACTGAAGCTTTCTTT. The V and J genes are TRBV4-2 and TRBJ1-1; a possible D gene is TRBD1 (6 bases). The germline gives CDR1 LGHNA, CDR2 YNFKEQ. V was shortened by 2 bases and J by 3 bases, with 10 bases between the two germline ends. The CDR3 sequence is 14 residues long.